This is a list of T cell receptor beta chains from one sample in a study of memory CD4+ T cells and cytomegalovirus serostatus. Profiling relied on immunoSEQ multiplex PCR, and the TCRdb table lists in-frame clones only, not all of them. The data contain approximately 46,000 clones, 77% of them seen just once; the ten biggest clones take up 0.5% to 0.65%. Sequenced input: memory CD4+ T cells from blood. The receptors come from an adult in good health and CMV-seronegative. The CDR3 runs from the conserved cysteine through the conserved F or W. The D gene is left open where the match is weak. Size is stated for part of the rows, as once, few or many counts, or as a class when the clone is expanded.

J gene,V gene,clone size,D gene,CDR3 DNA,CDR3 protein
TRBJ1-2,TRBV25-1,.,TRBD1,TGTGCCAGCAGTGAACCGTACAGGGGAGCCTATGGCTACACCTTC,CASSEPYRGAYGYTF
TRBJ2-7,TRBV7-2,.,.,TGTGCCAGCAGCCTGACTGGCCCGGGGCAGTACTTC,CASSLTGPGQYF
TRBJ1-4,TRBV5-1,.,.,TGCGCCAGCACAACGGGAGGTAATGAAAAACTGTTTTTT,CASTTGGNEKLFF
TRBJ2-5,TRBV29-1,.,.,TGCAGCGTTCGGGACGGTCAAGAGACCCAGTACTTC,CSVRDGQETQYF
TRBJ1-3,TRBV7-8,.,.,TGTGCCAGCAGGAGCTACTCTGGAAACACCATATATTTT,CASRSYSGNTIYF
TRBJ1-1,TRBV10-3,.,TRBD1,TGTGCCATCAGCGAGGGGGCGGGAAACACTGAAGCTTTCTTT,CAISEGAGNTEAFF
TRBJ2-3,TRBV7-3,.,TRBD1,TGTGCCAGCAGCACAGGGGAAGCTACGCAGTATTTT,CASSTGEATQYF
TRBJ2-7,TRBV19,.,TRBD1,TGTGCCAGTAGTAATCCGGGACAGAGACCTTTGCAGTACTTC,CASSNPGQRPLQYF
TRBJ1-1,TRBV15,.,TRBD1,TGTGCCACCAGCACCTTGGACAGGGGGCTCACTGAAGCTTTCTTT,CATSTLDRGLTEAFF
TRBJ2-1,TRBV5-4,few,TRBD1,TGTGCCAGCAGCGAAGCCCCAACAGGGGGCCAGGACAATGAGCAGTTCTTC,CASSEAPTGGQDNEQFF
TRBJ1-3,TRBV5-1,.,.,TGCGCCAGCAGCTTGGCCTCAGGGGCGAGCTCTGGAAACACCATATATTTT,CASSLASGASSGNTIYF
TRBJ1-3,TRBV18,.,.,TGTGCCAGCTCACGGTCCACAGGACTCTCTGGAAACACCATATATTTT,CASSRSTGLSGNTIYF
TRBJ1-6,TRBV6-6,.,.,TGTGCCAGCAGTGCACAGGGCTGGAAATCACCCCTCCACTTT,CASSAQGWKSPLHF
TRBJ2-7,TRBV7-2,few,.,TGTGCCAGCAGCTTAGCCCCGACAGGAACCTACGAGCAGTACTTC,CASSLAPTGTYEQYF
TRBJ2-3,TRBV5-6,.,TRBD2,TGTGCCAGCAGCTTGGCTCGGGGGGGAGACACTAGCACAGATACGCAGTATTTT,CASSLARGGDTSTDTQYF
TRBJ1-1,TRBV18,.,.,TGTGCCAGCTCACGCACAGGGTCCGGTGAAGCTTTCTTT,CASSRTGSGEAFF
TRBJ2-7,TRBV21-1,.,.,TGTGCCAGCAACCCCAAAATCGACAGGGGATGCTACGAGCAGTACTTC,CASNPKIDRGCYEQYF
TRBJ2-1,TRBV2,.,.,TGTGCCAGCAGTGGGGCGGATGAGCAGTTCTTC,CASSGADEQFF
TRBJ1-1,TRBV4-1,.,.,TGCGCCAGCAACCAATTAGAGGCAGGGGACCGGCCTTTCTTT,CASNQLEAGDRPFF
TRBJ2-2,TRBV7-9,once,TRBD2,TGTGCCAGCAGCCTAAAGTCGGGACTAGCGGTGAACACCGGGGAGCTGTTTTTT,CASSLKSGLAVNTGELFF
TRBJ2-2,TRBV18,.,.,TGTGCCAGCTCACCACTCCCCCAGGGAGCGAACACCGGGGAGCTGTTTTTT,CASSPLPQGANTGELFF
TRBJ2-1,TRBV7-9,.,.,TGTGCCAGCAGTCTTGCGGGACAGGGACTAGCAGACAACTACAATGAGCAGTTCTTC,CASSLAGQGLADNYNEQFF
TRBJ1-1,TRBV5-6,.,.,TGTGCCAGCAGCTTGGGTCGGGGGGCAGCCACTGAAGCTTTCTTT,CASSLGRGAATEAFF
TRBJ1-1,TRBV7-2,.,.,TGTGCCAGCAGCCTAGACAGGCTTACTGAAGCTTTCTTT,CASSLDRLTEAFF
TRBJ1-2,TRBV21-1,.,.,TGTGCCGTCGAACATGGCTACACCTTC,CAVEHGYTF
TRBJ2-7,TRBV6-5,.,TRBD2,TGTGCCAGCAGTTCCCCCGGGGGGGCCTACGAGCAGTACTTC,CASSSPGGAYEQYF
TRBJ2-5,TRBV12-5,.,.,TGTGCTACCACTCCCGAGACAGGGAGGGGAGAGACCCAGTACTTC,CATTPETGRGETQYF
TRBJ1-6,TRBV21-1,.,.,TGTGCCAGCAGGGGGGGGACACCCGGGGCATCCTATAATTCACCCCTCCACTTT,CASRGGTPGASYNSPLHF
TRBJ1-6,TRBV5-4,.,TRBD1,TGTGCCAGCAGAGATGGGACAGGATTTTCGAATTCACCCCTCCACTTT,CASRDGTGFSNSPLHF
TRBJ1-2,TRBV5-1,.,TRBD1,TGCGCCAGCAGCTTGGGGACCGGGACAGGGATGAAGGTGGGAGGCTACACCTTC,CASSLGTGTGMKVGGYTF
TRBJ2-3,TRBV10-3,.,TRBD2,TGTGCCATCAGTGAAGAGGCTAGCGGGGGTAAAGATACGCAGTATTTT,CAISEEASGGKDTQYF
TRBJ2-7,TRBV6-1,.,.,TGTGCCAGCAGTGAACTAGAGCAGTACTTC,CASSELEQYF
TRBJ2-5,TRBV7-3,.,.,TGTGCCAGCAGCTTAAGGTCAGAGCCTTTGGAGACCCAGTACTTC,CASSLRSEPLETQYF
TRBJ1-4,TRBV2,.,TRBD1,TGTGCCAGCGGGACAGATTCGAATGAAAAACTGTTTTTT,CASGTDSNEKLFF
TRBJ2-7,TRBV5-1,.,TRBD2,TGCGCCAGCAGCTTTTGGACTAGCGGGGGCGCCTACGAGCAGTACTTC,CASSFWTSGGAYEQYF
TRBJ1-2,TRBV7-3,.,.,TGTGCCAGCGCCCGGACAGTTAACTATGGCTACACCTTC,CASARTVNYGYTF
TRBJ1-2,TRBV5-4,.,.,TGTGCCAGCAGCTTGGCGGGAGGGAATCCTAACTATGGCTACACCTTC,CASSLAGGNPNYGYTF
TRBJ2-7,TRBV7-2,.,.,TGTGCCAGCAACAGGCCACCCTCCTACGAGCAGTACTTC,CASNRPPSYEQYF
TRBJ2-6,TRBV5-4,once,TRBD1,TGTGCCAGCAGCTTAAAACAGGGGAATGCTGGGGCCAACGTCCTGACTTTC,CASSLKQGNAGANVLTF
TRBJ1-2,TRBV18,.,TRBD1,TGTGCCAGCTCACCGGGACAGGGGGCCGGATGGGGCTACACCTTC,CASSPGQGAGWGYTF
TRBJ1-1,TRBV6-1,.,.,TGTGCCAGCAGTGAAGTATACAACACTGAAGCTTTCTTT,CASSEVYNTEAFF
TRBJ2-4,TRBV6-5,.,.,TGTGCCAGCAGTTACTCGCTAGCGCTAGCCAAAAACATTCAGTACTTC,CASSYSLALAKNIQYF
TRBJ2-2,TRBV7-9,once,TRBD2,TGTGCCAGCAGCTTACGGCTAGCGGACCTCACCGGGGAGCTGTTTTTT,CASSLRLADLTGELFF
TRBJ1-1,TRBV13,.,TRBD1,TGTGCCAGCAGCTTAATGGGGCACGCCGGGACAGGGGAATTATCACCCGCTGAAGCTTTCTTT,CASSLMGHAGTGELSPAEAFF
TRBJ2-7,TRBV4-1,few,TRBD2,TGCGCCAGCAGCCAAGAGCGGGGGGGCCGGTACGAGCAGTACTTC,CASSQERGGRYEQYF
TRBJ1-4,TRBV7-9,.,TRBD1,TGTGCCAGCAGCTGGGGCAGGGGGGATGAAAAACTGTTTTTT,CASSWGRGDEKLFF
TRBJ2-3,TRBV27,.,.,TGTGCCACCTCACTCCCCACCCGGCTCCGAAAAGGGACCATCACAGATACGCAGTATTTT,CATSLPTRLRKGTITDTQYF
TRBJ1-5,TRBV2,.,TRBD1,TGTGCCAGCAGAAAGGACCCGGGACAGGGGGCTCAGCCCCAGCATTTT,CASRKDPGQGAQPQHF
TRBJ1-6,TRBV5-6,once,.,TGTGCCAGCAGTTTAAAATCGGGAAATTCACCCCTCCACTTT,CASSLKSGNSPLHF
TRBJ1-3,TRBV9,few,TRBD1,TGTGCCAGCAGCCCAGATATCAGGGGGAAAGGAAACACCATATATTTT,CASSPDIRGKGNTIYF
TRBJ2-6,TRBV7-3,.,.,TGTGCCAGCAGCCGGGGACTGACCTTCGGGGCCAACGTCCTGACTTTC,CASSRGLTFGANVLTF
TRBJ2-6,TRBV2,few,.,TGTGCCAGCACAGGGCAGGGAAACTCTGGGGCCAACGTCCTGACTTTC,CASTGQGNSGANVLTF
TRBJ2-3,TRBV7-2,.,TRBD2,TGTGCCAGCAGCTTGTGGCGGAGGGCTAGCGGAGGTCACACAGATACGCAGTATTTT,CASSLWRRASGGHTDTQYF
TRBJ2-2,TRBV7-2,once,.,TGTGCCAGCAGCTTAATGGGGGGCGGTAGCGGGGAGCTGTTTTTT,CASSLMGGGSGELFF
TRBJ2-7,TRBV5-1,few,.,TGCGCCAGCAGCTTCGTCTTGGACAATTCATACGAGCAGTACTTC,CASSFVLDNSYEQYF
TRBJ2-3,TRBV5-1,.,TRBD1,TGCGCCAGCAGCTTGAATACAGGGGCGACAGATACGCAGTATTTT,CASSLNTGATDTQYF
TRBJ2-1,TRBV7-2,.,.,TGTGCCAGCAGCTTAGAGCGAAATGAGCAGTTCTTC,CASSLERNEQFF
TRBJ2-7,TRBV6-1,.,TRBD1,TGTGCCAGCACCGACAGGGCCTACGAGCAGTACTTC,CASTDRAYEQYF
TRBJ1-1,TRBV6-5,few,.,TGTGCCAGCAGAATAGGAACGAACACTGAAGCTTTCTTT,CASRIGTNTEAFF
TRBJ1-4,TRBV7-9,.,.,TGTGCCAGCAGCTTAGTTGGCCCAACTAATGAAAAACTGTTTTTT,CASSLVGPTNEKLFF